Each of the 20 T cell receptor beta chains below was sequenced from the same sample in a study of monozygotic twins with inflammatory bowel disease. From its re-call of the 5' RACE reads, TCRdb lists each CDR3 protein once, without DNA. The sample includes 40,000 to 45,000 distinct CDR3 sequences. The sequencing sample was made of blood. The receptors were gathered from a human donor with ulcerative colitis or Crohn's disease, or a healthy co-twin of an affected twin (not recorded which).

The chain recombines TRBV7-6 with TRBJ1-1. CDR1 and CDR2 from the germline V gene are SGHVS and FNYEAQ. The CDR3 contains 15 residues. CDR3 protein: CASSLDTVREAEAFF.

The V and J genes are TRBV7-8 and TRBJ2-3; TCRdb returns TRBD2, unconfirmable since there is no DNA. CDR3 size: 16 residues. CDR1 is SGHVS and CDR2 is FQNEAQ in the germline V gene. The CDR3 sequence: CASSLSSLAGPDTQYF.

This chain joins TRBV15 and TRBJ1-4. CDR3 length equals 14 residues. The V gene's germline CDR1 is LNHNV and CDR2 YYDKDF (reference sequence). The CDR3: CATSRGPRNEKLFF.

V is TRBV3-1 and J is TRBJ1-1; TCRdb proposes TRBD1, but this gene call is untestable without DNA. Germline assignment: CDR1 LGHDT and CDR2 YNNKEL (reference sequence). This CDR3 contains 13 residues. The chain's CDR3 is CASKDRENTEAFF.

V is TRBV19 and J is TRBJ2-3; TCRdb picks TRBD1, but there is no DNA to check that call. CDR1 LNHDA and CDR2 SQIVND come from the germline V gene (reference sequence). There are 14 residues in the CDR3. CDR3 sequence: CASSIQGISDTQYF.

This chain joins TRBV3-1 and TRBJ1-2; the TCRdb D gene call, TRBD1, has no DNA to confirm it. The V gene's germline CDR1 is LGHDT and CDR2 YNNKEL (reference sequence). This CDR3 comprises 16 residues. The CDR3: CASSRRQGALGYGYTF.

The CDR3 here is CASSLAVTGELFF. The chain has TRBV5-1 and TRBJ2-2. Germline V gene lookup returns CDR1 SGHRS and CDR2 YFSETQ. This CDR3 spans 13 amino acids.

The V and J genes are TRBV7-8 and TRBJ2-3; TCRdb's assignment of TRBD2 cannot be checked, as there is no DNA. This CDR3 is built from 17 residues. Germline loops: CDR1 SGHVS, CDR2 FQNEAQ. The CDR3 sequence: CASSRGLAGGSTDTQYF.

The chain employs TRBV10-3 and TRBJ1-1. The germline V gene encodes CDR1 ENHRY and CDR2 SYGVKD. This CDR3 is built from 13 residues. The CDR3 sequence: CAISAAKNTEAFF.

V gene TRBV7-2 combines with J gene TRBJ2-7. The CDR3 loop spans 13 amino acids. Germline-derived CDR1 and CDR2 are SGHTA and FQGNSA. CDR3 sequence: CASSQNSPYEQYF.

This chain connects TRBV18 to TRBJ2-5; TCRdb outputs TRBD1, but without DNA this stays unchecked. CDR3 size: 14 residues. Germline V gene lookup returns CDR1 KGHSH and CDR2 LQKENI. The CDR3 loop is CASSPPTGDETQYF. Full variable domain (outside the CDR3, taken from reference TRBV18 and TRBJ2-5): NAGVMQNPRHLVRRRGQEARLRCSPMKGHSHVYWYRQLPEEGLKFMVYLQKENIIDESGMPKERFSAEFPKEGPSILRIQQVVRGDSAAYFCASSPPTGDETQYFGPGTRLLVL.

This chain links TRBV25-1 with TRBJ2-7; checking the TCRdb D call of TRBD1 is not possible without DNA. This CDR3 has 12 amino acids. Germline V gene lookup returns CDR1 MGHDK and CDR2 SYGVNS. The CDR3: CASSPGFYEQYF.

The CDR3: CASSLGEVNYGYTF. The rearrangement uses TRBV5-4 and TRBJ1-2. Germline CDR1 is SGHNT and CDR2 is YYREEE (reference sequence). This CDR3 has 14 residues.

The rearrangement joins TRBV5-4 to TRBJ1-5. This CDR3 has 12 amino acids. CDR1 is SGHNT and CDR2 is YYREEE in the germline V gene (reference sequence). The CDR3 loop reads CASRLDVGPQHF. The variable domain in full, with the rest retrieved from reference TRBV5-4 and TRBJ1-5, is ETGVTQSPTHLIKTRGQQVTLRCSSQSGHNTVSWYQQALGQGPQFIFQYYREEENGRGNFPPRFSGLQFPNYSSELNVNALELDDSALYLCASRLDVGPQHFGDGTRLSIL.

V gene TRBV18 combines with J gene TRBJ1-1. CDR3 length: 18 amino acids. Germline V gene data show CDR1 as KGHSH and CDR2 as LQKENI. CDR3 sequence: CASSPRAASFSMNTEAFF.

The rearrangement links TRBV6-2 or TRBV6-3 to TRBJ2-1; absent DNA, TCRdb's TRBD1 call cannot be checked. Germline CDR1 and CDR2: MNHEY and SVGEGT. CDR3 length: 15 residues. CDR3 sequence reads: CASNTDRVGYNEQFF.

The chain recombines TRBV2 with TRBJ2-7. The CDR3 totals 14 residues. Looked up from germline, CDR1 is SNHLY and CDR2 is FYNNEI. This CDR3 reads CASSEAFYGKGQYF. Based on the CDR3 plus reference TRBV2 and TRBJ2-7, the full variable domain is EPEVTQTPSHQVTQMGQEVILRCVPISNHLYFYWYRQILGQKVEFLVSFYNNEISEKSEIFDDQFSVERPDGSNFTLKIRSTKLEDSAMYFCASSEAFYGKGQYFGPGTRLTVT.

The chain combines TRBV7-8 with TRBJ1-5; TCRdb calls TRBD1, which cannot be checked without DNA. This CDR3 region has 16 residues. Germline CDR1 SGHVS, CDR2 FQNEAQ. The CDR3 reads CASSKTDRVVRQPQHF. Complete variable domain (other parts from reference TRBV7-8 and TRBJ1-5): GAGVSQSPRYKVAKRGQDVALRCDPISGHVSLFWYQQALGQGPEFLTYFQNEAQLDKSGLPSDRFFAERPEGSVSTLKIQRTQQEDSAVYLCASSKTDRVVRQPQHFGDGTRLSIL.

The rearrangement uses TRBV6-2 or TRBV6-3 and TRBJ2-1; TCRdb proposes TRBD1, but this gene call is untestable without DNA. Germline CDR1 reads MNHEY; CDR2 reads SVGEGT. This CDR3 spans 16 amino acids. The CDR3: CASSVTGTSPYNEQFF.

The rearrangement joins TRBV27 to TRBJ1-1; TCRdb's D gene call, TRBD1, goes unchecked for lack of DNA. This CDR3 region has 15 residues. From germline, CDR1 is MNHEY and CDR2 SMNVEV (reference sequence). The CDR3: CASSASMQGRTEAFF.